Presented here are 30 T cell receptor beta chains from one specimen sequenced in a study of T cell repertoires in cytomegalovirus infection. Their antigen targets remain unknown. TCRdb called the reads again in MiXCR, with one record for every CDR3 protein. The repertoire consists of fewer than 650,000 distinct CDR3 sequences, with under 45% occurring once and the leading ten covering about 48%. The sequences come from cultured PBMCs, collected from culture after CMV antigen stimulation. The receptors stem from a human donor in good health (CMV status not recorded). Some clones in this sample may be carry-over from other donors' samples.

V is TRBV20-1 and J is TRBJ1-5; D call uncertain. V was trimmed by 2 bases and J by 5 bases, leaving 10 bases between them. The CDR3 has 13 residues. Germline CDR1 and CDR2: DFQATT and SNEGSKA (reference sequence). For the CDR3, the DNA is TGCAGTGCTAGAAGGTCAGACCATCAGCCCCAGCATTTT. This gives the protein CSARRSDHQPQHF.

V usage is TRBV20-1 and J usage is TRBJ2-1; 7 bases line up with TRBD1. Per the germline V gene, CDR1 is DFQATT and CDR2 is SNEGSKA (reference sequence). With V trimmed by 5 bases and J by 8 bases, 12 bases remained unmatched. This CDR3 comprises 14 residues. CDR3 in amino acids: CSALEGTVFHEQFF. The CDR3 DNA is TGCAGTGCTCTCGAGGGGACAGTGTTCCATGAGCAGTTCTTC.

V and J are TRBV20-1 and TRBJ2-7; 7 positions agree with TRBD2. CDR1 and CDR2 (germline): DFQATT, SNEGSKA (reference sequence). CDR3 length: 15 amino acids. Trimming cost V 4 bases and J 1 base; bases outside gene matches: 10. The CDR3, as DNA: TGCAGTGCTACGGTTGGAGCGGGACGTTCCTACGAGCAGTACTTC. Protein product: CSATVGAGRSYEQYF.

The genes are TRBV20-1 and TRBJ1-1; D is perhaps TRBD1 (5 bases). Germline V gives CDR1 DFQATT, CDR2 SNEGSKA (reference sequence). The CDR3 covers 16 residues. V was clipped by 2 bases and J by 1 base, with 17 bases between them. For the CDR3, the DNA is TGCAGTGCTAGACCTCCGGGACGGACAAGGAACACTGAAGCTTTCTTT. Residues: CSARPPGRTRNTEAFF.

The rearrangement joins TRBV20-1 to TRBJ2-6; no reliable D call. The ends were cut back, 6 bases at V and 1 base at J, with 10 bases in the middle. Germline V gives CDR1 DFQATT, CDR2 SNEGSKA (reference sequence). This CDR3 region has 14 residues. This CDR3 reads CSAPVASGANVLTF. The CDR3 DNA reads TGCAGTGCACCGGTCGCATCTGGGGCCAACGTCCTGACTTTC.

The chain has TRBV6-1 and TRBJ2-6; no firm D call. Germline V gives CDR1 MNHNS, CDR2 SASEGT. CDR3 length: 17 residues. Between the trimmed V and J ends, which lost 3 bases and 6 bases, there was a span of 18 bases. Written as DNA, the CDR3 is TGTGCCAGCAGTGAGAAGATCCCTGGCGGCGCGGCCAACGTCCTGACTTTC. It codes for CASSEKIPGGAANVLTF.

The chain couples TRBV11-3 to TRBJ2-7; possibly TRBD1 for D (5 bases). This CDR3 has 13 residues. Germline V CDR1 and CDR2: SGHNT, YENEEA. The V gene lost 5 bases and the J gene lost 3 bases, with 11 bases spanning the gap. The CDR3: CASSPPQGYEQYF. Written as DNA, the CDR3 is TGTGCCAGCAGCCCTCCGCAGGGCTACGAGCAGTACTTC.

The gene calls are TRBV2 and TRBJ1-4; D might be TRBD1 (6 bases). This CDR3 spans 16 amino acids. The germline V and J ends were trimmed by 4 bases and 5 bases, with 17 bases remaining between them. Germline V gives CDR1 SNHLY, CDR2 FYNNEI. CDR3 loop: CASSAAPRGANEKLFF. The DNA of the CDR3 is TGTGCCAGCAGTGCTGCCCCACGGGGGGCAAATGAAAAACTGTTTTTT.

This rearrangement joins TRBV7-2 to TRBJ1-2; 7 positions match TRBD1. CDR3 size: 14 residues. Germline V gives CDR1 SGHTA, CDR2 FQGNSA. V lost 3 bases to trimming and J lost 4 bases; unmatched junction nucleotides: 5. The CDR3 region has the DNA TGTGCCAGCAGCTTTTACAGGGGAACCTATGGCTACACCTTC. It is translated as CASSFYRGTYGYTF.

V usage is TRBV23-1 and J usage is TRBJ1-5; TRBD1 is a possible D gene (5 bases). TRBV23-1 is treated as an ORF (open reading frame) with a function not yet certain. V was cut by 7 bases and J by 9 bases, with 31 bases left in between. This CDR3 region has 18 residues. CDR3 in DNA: TGCGCCAGCACTCGCCCGGTCAGGGAACCTTGGAGAGATTGGCCCCAGCATTTT. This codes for CASTRPVREPWRDWPQHF.

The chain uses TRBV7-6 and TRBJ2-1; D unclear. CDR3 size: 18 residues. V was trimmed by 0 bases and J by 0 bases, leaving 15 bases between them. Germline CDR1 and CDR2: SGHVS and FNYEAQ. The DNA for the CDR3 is TGTGCCAGCAGCTTAGCGCTTAGAGCCCTTAGCTCCTACAATGAGCAGTTCTTC. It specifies CASSLALRALSSYNEQFF.

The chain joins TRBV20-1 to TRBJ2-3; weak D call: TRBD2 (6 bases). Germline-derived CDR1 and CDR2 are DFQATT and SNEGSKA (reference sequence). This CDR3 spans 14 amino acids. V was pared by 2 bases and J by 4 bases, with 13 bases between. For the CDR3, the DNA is TGCAGTGCTAGAAACGGGCGGGGCTCAGATACGCAGTATTTT. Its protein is CSARNGRGSDTQYF.

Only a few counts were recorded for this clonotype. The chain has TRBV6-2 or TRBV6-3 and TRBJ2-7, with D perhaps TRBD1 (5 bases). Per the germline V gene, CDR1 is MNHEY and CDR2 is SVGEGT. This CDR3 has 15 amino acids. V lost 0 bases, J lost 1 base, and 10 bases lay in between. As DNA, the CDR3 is TGTGCCAGCAGTTACTCGATTAGGACATCCTACGAGCAGTACTTC. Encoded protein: CASSYSIRTSYEQYF.

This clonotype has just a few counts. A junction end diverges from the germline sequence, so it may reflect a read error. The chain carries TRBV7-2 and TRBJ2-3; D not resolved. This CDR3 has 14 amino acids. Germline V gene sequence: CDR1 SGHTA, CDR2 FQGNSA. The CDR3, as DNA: TGTGCCAGCAGATTAGGGCTGAGCACAGATACGCAGTATTTT. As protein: CASRLGLSTDTQYF.

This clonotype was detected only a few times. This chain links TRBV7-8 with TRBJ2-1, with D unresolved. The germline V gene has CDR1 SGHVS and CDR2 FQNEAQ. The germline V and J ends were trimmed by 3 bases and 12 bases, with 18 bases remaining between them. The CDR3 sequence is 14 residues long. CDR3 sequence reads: CASSFLARESLQFF. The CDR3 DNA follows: TGTGCCAGCAGCTTTTTAGCTCGAGAGAGTCTGCAGTTCTTC.

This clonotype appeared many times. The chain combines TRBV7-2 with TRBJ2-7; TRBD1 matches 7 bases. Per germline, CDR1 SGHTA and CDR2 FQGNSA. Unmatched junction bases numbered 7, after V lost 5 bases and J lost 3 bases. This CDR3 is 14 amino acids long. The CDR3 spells CASSVMTGIYEQYF. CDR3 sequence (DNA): TGTGCCAGCAGCGTTATGACAGGGATCTACGAGCAGTACTTC.

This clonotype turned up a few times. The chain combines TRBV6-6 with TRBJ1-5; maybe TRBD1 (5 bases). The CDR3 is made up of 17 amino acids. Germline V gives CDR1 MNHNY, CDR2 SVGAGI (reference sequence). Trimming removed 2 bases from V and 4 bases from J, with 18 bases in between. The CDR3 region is CASSYKRDGLRNQPQHF. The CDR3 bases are TGTGCCAGCAGTTACAAGAGGGACGGCCTACGAAATCAGCCCCAGCATTTT.

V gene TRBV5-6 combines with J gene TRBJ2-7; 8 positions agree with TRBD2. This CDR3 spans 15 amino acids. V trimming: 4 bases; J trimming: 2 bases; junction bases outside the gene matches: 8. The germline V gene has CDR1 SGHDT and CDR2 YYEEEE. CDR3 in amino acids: CASSQPSGGTYEQYF. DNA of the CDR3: TGTGCCAGCAGCCAACCGAGCGGGGGAACCTACGAGCAGTACTTC.

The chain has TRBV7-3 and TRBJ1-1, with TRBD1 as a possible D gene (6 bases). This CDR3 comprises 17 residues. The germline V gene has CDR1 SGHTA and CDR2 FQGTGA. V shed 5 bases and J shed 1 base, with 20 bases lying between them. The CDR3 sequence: CASSPGDIGKGNTEAFF. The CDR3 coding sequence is TGTGCCAGCAGCCCTGGGGACATAGGGAAGGGGAACACTGAAGCTTTCTTT.

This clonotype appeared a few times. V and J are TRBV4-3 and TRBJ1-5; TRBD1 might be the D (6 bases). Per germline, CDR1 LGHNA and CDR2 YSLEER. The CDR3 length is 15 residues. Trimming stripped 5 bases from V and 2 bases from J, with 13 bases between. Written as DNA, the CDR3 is TGCGCCAGCAGCGTTACAGGGTACGGCAATCAGCCCCAGCATTTT. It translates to CASSVTGYGNQPQHF.

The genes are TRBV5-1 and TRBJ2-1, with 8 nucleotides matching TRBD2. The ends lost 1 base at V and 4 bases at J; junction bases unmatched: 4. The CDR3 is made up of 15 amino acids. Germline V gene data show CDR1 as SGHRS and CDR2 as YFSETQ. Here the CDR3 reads CASSLNGGGYNEQFF. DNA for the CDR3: TGCGCCAGCAGCTTGAACGGGGGGGGATACAATGAGCAGTTCTTC.

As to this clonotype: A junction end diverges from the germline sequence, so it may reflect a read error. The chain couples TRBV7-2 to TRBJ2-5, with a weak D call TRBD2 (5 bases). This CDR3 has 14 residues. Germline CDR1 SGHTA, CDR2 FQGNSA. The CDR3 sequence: CAGSKGLFQETQYF. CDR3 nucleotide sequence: TGTGCCGGCAGTAAAGGACTGTTTCAGGAGACCCAGTACTTC.

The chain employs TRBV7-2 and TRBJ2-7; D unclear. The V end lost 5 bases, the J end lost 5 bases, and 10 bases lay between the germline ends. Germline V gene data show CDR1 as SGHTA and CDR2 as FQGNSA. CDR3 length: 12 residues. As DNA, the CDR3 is TGTGCCAGCAGCCCCGTAAACGACGAGCAGTACTTC. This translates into CASSPVNDEQYF.

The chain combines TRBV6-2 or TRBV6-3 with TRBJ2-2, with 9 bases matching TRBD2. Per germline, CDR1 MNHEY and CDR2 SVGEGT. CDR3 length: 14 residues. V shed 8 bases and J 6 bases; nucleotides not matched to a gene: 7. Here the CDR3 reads CASCLVAGAGELFF. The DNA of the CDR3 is TGTGCCAGCTGTCTTGTAGCGGGAGCCGGGGAGCTGTTTTTT.

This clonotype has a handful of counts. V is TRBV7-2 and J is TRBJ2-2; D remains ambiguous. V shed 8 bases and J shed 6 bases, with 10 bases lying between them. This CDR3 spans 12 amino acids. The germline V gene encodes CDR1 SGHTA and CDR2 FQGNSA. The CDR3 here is CASSARAGELFF. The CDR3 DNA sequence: TGTGCCAGCTCTGCCCGAGCCGGGGAGCTGTTTTTT.

CDR3 sequence (DNA): TGCAGCATGCAGGGGGCTGACCAAGAGACCCAGTACTTC. Translation: CSMQGADQETQYF. V gene TRBV29-1 combines with J gene TRBJ2-5, with 8 bases fitting TRBD1. Trimming cost V 8 bases and J 0 bases; bases outside gene matches: 5. The CDR3 loop spans 13 amino acids. CDR1 and CDR2 (germline): SQVTM, ANQGSEA.

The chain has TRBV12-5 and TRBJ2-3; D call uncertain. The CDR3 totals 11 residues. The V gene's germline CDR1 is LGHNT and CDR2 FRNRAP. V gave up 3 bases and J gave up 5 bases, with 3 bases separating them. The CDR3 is CASGLVDTQYF. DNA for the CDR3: TGTGCTAGTGGTTTAGTAGATACGCAGTATTTT.

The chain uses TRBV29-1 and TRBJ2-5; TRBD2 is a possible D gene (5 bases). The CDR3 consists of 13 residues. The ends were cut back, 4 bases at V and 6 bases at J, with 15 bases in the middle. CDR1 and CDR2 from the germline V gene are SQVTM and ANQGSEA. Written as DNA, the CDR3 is TGCAGCGTTGGGACGGGCGGGTGGCAGACCCAGTACTTC. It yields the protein CSVGTGGWQTQYF. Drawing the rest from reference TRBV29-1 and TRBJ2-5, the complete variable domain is SAVISQKPSRDICQRGTSLTIQCQVDSQVTMMFWYRQQPGQSLTLIATANQGSEATYESGFVIDKFPISRPNLTFSTLTVSNMSPEDSSIYLCSVGTGGWQTQYFGPGTRLLVL.

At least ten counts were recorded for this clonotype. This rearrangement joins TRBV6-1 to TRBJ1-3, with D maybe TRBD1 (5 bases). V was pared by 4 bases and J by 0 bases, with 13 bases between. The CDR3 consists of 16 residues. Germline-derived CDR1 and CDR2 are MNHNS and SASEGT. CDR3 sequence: CASSGFRGSSGNTIYF. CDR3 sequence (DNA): TGTGCCAGCAGTGGATTCCGGGGCTCCTCTGGAAACACCATATATTTT.

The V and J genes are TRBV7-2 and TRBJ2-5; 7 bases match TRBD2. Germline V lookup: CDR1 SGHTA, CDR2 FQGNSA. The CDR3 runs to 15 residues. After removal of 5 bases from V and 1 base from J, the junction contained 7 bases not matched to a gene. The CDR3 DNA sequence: TGTGCCAGCAGCACACACGGGGGGACCCAAGAGACCCAGTACTTC. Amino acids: CASSTHGGTQETQYF.